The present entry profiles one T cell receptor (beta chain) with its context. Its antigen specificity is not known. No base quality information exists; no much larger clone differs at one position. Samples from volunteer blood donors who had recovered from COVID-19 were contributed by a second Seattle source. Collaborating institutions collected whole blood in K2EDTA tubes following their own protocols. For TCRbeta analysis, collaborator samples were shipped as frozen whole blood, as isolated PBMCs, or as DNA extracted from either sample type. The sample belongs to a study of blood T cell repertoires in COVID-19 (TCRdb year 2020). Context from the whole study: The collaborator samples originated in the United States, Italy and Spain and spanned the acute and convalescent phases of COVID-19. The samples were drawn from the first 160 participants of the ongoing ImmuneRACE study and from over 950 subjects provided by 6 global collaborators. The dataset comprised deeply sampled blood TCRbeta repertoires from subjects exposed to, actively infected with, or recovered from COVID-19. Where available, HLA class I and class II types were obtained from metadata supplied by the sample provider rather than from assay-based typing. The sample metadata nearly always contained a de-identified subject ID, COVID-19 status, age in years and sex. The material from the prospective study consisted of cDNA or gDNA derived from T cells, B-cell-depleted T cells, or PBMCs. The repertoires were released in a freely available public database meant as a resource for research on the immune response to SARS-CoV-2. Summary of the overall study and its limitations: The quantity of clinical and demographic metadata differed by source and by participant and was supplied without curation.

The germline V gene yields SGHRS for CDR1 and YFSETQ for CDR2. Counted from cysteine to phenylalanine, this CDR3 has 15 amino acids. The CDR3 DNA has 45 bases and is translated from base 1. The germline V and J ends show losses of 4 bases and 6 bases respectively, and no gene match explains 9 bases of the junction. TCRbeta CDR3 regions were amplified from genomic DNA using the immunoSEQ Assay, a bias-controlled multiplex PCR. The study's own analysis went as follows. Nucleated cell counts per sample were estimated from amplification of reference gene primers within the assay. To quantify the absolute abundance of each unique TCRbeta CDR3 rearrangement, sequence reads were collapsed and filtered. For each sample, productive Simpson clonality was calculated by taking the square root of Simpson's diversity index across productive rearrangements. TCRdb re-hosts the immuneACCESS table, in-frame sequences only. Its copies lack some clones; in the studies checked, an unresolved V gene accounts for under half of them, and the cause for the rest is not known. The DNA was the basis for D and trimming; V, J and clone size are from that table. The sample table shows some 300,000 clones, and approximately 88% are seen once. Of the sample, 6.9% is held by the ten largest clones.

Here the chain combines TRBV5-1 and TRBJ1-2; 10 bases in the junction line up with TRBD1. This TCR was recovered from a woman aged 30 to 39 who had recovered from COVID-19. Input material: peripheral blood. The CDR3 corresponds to CASSRAGTGEHGYTF. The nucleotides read TGCGCCAGCAGCCGAGCCGGGACAGGGGAACATGGCTACACCTTC.